Listed below are T cell receptor beta chains from one sample, sequenced in a study of shared clonotypes between healthy human individuals. TCRdb's copy holds only in-frame clones and misses some; the assay was immunoSEQ multiplex PCR. The sample holds about 1.5 million clones, 95% to 99% seen once. Sequenced input: naive CD4+ T cells sorted from blood. The receptors were gathered from a man aged 25-45 years in good health. Each CDR3 is given with its conserved first and last residue. Fields, in order: CDR3 protein, CDR3 DNA, D gene, clone size, J gene, V gene. The D gene is left open where the match is weak. Some rows mark clone size as missing; the rest say once, few, many or name a class of expanded clone.

cdr3_aa: CASIPGAAYEQYF
cdr3_nt: TGTGCCAGCATCCCGGGGGCAGCCTACGAGCAGTACTTC
d_call: NA
clone_size: NA
j_call: TRBJ2-7
v_call: TRBV21-1

cdr3_aa: CASSPSPLAGGTNEQFF
cdr3_nt: TGTGCCAGCAGCCCTAGCCCGTTAGCGGGAGGCACCAATGAGCAGTTCTTC
d_call: TRBD2
clone_size: NA
j_call: TRBJ2-1
v_call: TRBV11-2

cdr3_aa: CSTGQGGTDTQYF
cdr3_nt: TGCAGCACAGGACAGGGTGGTACAGATACGCAGTATTTT
d_call: TRBD1
clone_size: NA
j_call: TRBJ2-3
v_call: TRBV29-1

cdr3_aa: CASSLADPNYGYTF
cdr3_nt: TGTGCCAGCAGCTTGGCAGATCCTAACTATGGCTACACCTTC
d_call: NA
clone_size: NA
j_call: TRBJ1-2
v_call: TRBV5-7

cdr3_aa: CSSHPGSYNEQFF
cdr3_nt: TGCAGCTCACATCCGGGTTCCTACAATGAGCAGTTCTTC
d_call: NA
clone_size: NA
j_call: TRBJ2-1
v_call: TRBV29-1

cdr3_aa: CSAAQTYEQYF
cdr3_nt: TGCAGTGCAGCCCAGACCTACGAGCAGTACTTC
d_call: NA
clone_size: NA
j_call: TRBJ2-7
v_call: TRBV20-1

cdr3_aa: CASSAGTSADTQYF
cdr3_nt: TGTGCCAGTAGTGCCGGGACTAGCGCAGATACGCAGTATTTT
d_call: TRBD2
clone_size: NA
j_call: TRBJ2-3
v_call: TRBV19

cdr3_aa: CASSFHRDRDAKNIQYF
cdr3_nt: TGTGCCAGCAGCTTTCACCGGGACAGGGATGCCAAAAACATTCAGTACTTC
d_call: TRBD1
clone_size: NA
j_call: TRBJ2-4
v_call: TRBV11-2

cdr3_aa: CASNGQGFSNQPQHF
cdr3_nt: TGTGCCAGCAACGGACAGGGATTCAGCAATCAGCCCCAGCATTTT
d_call: TRBD1
clone_size: once
j_call: TRBJ1-5
v_call: TRBV6-1

cdr3_aa: CSVEVGGYEQFF
cdr3_nt: TGCAGCGTTGAAGTCGGGGGGTATGAGCAGTTCTTC
d_call: TRBD2
clone_size: once
j_call: TRBJ2-1
v_call: TRBV29-1

cdr3_aa: CASSPLIRASGNEQYF
cdr3_nt: TGTGCCAGCTCACCCCTCATTAGGGCTAGCGGGAACGAGCAGTACTTC
d_call: TRBD2
clone_size: NA
j_call: TRBJ2-7
v_call: TRBV18

cdr3_aa: CASSLTTGLGYEQYF
cdr3_nt: TGTGCCAGCAGTTTAACGACAGGGTTGGGATACGAGCAGTACTTC
d_call: TRBD1
clone_size: NA
j_call: TRBJ2-7
v_call: TRBV27

cdr3_aa: CAISESVTGELFF
cdr3_nt: TGTGCCATCAGTGAGTCAGTTACCGGGGAGCTGTTTTTT
d_call: NA
clone_size: NA
j_call: TRBJ2-2
v_call: TRBV10-3

cdr3_aa: CASRDRFTDTQYF
cdr3_nt: TGTGCCAGCAGGGACAGGTTCACAGATACGCAGTATTTT
d_call: TRBD1
clone_size: NA
j_call: TRBJ2-3
v_call: TRBV6-6

cdr3_aa: CASSLLGGYTF
cdr3_nt: TGTGCCAGCAGTTTGCTGGGGGGCTACACCTTC
d_call: NA
clone_size: few
j_call: TRBJ1-2
v_call: TRBV28

cdr3_aa: CASSLVSWREKLFF
cdr3_nt: TGTGCCAGCAGTTTAGTATCGTGGCGTGAAAAACTGTTTTTT
d_call: NA
clone_size: NA
j_call: TRBJ1-4
v_call: TRBV28

cdr3_aa: CASTSGRVYNEQFF
cdr3_nt: TGCGCCAGCACTAGCGGGAGGGTCTACAATGAGCAGTTCTTC
d_call: TRBD2
clone_size: once
j_call: TRBJ2-1
v_call: TRBV10-2

cdr3_aa: CASSLVGVPQFF
cdr3_nt: TGTGCCAGCAGCTTGGTTGGGGTACCGCAGTTCTTC
d_call: NA
clone_size: NA
j_call: TRBJ2-1
v_call: TRBV5-5

cdr3_aa: CASSLSPGGHATGELFF
cdr3_nt: TGCGCCAGCAGCTTGTCCCCGGGAGGCCACGCCACCGGGGAGCTGTTTTTT
d_call: TRBD2
clone_size: NA
j_call: TRBJ2-2
v_call: TRBV5-1

cdr3_aa: CASSLDGTTNEKLFF
cdr3_nt: TGCGCCAGCAGCTTGGACGGGACAACTAATGAAAAACTGTTTTTT
d_call: NA
clone_size: NA
j_call: TRBJ1-4
v_call: TRBV5-1

cdr3_aa: CASSLGLAGGFFTGELFF
cdr3_nt: TGTGCCAGCAGTCTCGGACTAGCGGGAGGGTTTTTCACCGGGGAGCTGTTTTTT
d_call: TRBD2
clone_size: NA
j_call: TRBJ2-2
v_call: TRBV27

cdr3_aa: CASREGSSGNTIYF
cdr3_nt: TGTGCCAGCAGAGAGGGCTCCTCTGGAAACACCATATATTTT
d_call: NA
clone_size: NA
j_call: TRBJ1-3
v_call: TRBV6-5

cdr3_aa: CAWSVLGASTDTQYF
cdr3_nt: TGTGCCTGGAGTGTACTCGGGGCAAGCACAGATACGCAGTATTTT
d_call: NA
clone_size: NA
j_call: TRBJ2-3
v_call: TRBV30

cdr3_aa: CASSGSRLEKLFF
cdr3_nt: TGCGCCAGCAGTGGTTCCCGTTTAGAAAAACTGTTTTTT
d_call: NA
clone_size: NA
j_call: TRBJ1-4
v_call: TRBV10-2

cdr3_aa: CASRRIGVYEQYF
cdr3_nt: TGTGCCAGCAGAAGAATTGGGGTTTACGAGCAGTACTTC
d_call: NA
clone_size: once
j_call: TRBJ2-7
v_call: TRBV27

cdr3_aa: CASSIDRDTRGNEQFF
cdr3_nt: TGTGCCAGTAGTATAGATCGGGATACTAGAGGGAATGAGCAGTTCTTC
d_call: NA
clone_size: NA
j_call: TRBJ2-1
v_call: TRBV19

cdr3_aa: CASSLGDRGNYEQYF
cdr3_nt: TGTGCCAGCAGCTTGGGGGACAGGGGTAACTACGAGCAGTACTTC
d_call: TRBD1
clone_size: NA
j_call: TRBJ2-7
v_call: TRBV7-6

cdr3_aa: CASSRTGTEAFF
cdr3_nt: TGTGCCAGTAGTCGAACAGGGACTGAAGCTTTCTTT
d_call: NA
clone_size: NA
j_call: TRBJ1-1
v_call: TRBV19

cdr3_aa: CASSIEGRREKLFF
cdr3_nt: TGTGCCAGCAGCATCGAGGGGCGTAGAGAAAAACTGTTTTTT
d_call: NA
clone_size: once
j_call: TRBJ1-4
v_call: TRBV6-1

cdr3_aa: CASSLAAPSTDTQYF
cdr3_nt: TGCGCCAGCAGCTTAGCGGCACCTAGCACAGATACGCAGTATTTT
d_call: NA
clone_size: NA
j_call: TRBJ2-3
v_call: TRBV5-1

cdr3_aa: CASSWVSGHEQYF
cdr3_nt: TGTGCCAGCAGTTGGGTTAGCGGACACGAGCAGTACTTC
d_call: NA
clone_size: NA
j_call: TRBJ2-7
v_call: TRBV27

cdr3_aa: CASTSGLPSTDTQYF
cdr3_nt: TGTGCCAGCACTTCCGGACTACCCAGCACAGATACGCAGTATTTT
d_call: NA
clone_size: once
j_call: TRBJ2-3
v_call: TRBV5-6

cdr3_aa: CASSFPVGQAYEQYF
cdr3_nt: TGTGCCAGCAGTTTCCCCGTGGGCCAAGCCTACGAGCAGTACTTC
d_call: NA
clone_size: NA
j_call: TRBJ2-7
v_call: TRBV28

cdr3_aa: CASSLVGSGRAGEQYF
cdr3_nt: TGTGCCAGCAGCTTGGTGGGTAGCGGGAGGGCCGGCGAGCAGTACTTC
d_call: TRBD2
clone_size: NA
j_call: TRBJ2-7
v_call: TRBV5-4

cdr3_aa: CASSRRGLSSGTYNEQFF
cdr3_nt: TGTGCCAGCAGCCGACGGGGGCTCTCTAGCGGTACCTACAATGAGCAGTTCTTC
d_call: NA
clone_size: NA
j_call: TRBJ2-1
v_call: TRBV11-2

cdr3_aa: CASSLGLNENNEQFF
cdr3_nt: TGTGCCAGCAGCTTGGGACTTAACGAGAACAATGAGCAGTTCTTC
d_call: NA
clone_size: NA
j_call: TRBJ2-1
v_call: TRBV5-4

cdr3_aa: CASSNKTSGIFEQFF
cdr3_nt: TGCGCCAGCAGCAACAAGACTAGCGGGATCTTTGAGCAGTTCTTC
d_call: TRBD2
clone_size: NA
j_call: TRBJ2-1
v_call: TRBV5-1